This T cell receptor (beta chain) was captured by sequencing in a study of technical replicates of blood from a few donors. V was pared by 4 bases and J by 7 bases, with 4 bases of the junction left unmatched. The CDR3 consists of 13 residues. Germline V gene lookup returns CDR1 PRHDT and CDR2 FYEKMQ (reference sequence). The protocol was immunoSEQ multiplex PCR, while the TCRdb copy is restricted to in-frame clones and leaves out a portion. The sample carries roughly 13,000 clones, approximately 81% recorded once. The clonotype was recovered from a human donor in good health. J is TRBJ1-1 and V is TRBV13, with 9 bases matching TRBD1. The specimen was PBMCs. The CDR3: CASSSGQGREAFF. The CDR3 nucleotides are TGTGCCAGCAGCTCGGGACAGGGCCGTGAAGCTTTCTTT.